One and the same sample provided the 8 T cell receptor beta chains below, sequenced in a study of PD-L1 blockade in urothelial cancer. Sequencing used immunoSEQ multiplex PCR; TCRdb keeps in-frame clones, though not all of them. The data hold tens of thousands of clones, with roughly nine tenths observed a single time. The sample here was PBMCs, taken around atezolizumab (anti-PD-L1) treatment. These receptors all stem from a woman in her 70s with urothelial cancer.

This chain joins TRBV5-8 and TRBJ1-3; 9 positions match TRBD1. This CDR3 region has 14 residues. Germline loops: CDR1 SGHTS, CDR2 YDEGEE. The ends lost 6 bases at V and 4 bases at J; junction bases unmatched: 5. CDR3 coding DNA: TGTGCCAGCACCTACAGGGGGCGAGGAAACACCATATATTTT. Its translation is CASTYRGRGNTIYF.

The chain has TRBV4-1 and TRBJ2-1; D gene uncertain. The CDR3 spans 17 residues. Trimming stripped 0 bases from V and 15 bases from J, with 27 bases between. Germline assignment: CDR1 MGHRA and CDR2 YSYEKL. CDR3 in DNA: TGCGCCAGCAGCCAAGAGGTTCACGGCCTCTACAGAACCGCGAGGTTCTTC. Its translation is CASSQEVHGLYRTARFF.

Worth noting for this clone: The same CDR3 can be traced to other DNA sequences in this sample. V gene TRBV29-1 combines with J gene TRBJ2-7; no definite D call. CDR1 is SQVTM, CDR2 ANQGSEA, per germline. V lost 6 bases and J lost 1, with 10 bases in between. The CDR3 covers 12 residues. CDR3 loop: CSVATDSYEQYF. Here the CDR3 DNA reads TGCAGCGTCGCAACAGATTCCTACGAGCAGTACTTC.

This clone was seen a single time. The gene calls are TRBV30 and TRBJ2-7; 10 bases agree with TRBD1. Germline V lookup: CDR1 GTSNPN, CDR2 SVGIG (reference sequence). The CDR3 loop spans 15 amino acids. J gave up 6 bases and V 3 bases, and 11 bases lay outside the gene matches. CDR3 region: CAWRTPGTGVSEQYF. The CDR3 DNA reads TGTGCCTGGAGAACACCCGGGACAGGGGTTAGCGAGCAGTACTTC.

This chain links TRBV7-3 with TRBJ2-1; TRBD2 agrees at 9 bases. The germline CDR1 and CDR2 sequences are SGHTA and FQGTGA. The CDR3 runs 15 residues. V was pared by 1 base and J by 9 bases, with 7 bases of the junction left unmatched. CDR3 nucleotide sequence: TGTGCCAGCAGCTTAATCCAGCGGGAGGACGGTGAGCAGTTCTTC. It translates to CASSLIQREDGEQFF.

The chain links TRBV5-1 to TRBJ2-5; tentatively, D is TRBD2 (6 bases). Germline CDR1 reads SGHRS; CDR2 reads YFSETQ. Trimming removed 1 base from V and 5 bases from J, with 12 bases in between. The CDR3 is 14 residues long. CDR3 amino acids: CASSLLRGRETQYF. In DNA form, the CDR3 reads TGCGCCAGCAGCTTGCTGCGGGGCCGGGAGACCCAGTACTTC.

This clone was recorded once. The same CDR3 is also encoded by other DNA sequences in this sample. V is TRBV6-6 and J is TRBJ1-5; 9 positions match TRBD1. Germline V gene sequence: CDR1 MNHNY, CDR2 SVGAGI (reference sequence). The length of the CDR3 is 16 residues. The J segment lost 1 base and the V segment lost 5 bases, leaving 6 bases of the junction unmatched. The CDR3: CASSHSGQGSNQPQHF. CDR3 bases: TGTGCCAGCAGTCATTCCGGACAGGGGAGCAATCAGCCCCAGCATTTT.

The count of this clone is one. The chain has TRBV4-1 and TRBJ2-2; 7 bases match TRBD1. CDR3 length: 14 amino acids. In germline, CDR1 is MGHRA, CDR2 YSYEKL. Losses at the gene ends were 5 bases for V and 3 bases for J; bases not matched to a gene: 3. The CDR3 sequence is CASSGTEYTGELFF. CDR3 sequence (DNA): TGCGCCAGCAGCGGGACAGAATACACCGGGGAGCTGTTTTTT.